This TCR beta chain was identified in a study of beta chain features in type 1 diabetes. Of note for this clone: Its specificity is not known.

Study outcomes and limitations: There was a possibility that cDNA sequencing over-represented cells with high TCR expression. More deletions and fewer insertions at VDJ junctions were found in patients with type 1 diabetes. Type 1 diabetes patients had moderately but significantly shorter TCRB CDR3s in all four CD4+ subsets.

The authors reverse transcribed all of the isolated RNA, so sequencing captured expressed TCRB transcripts. Naive, central memory and regulatory T cell samples averaged about 3.57 million immunoSEQ reads each. Some clones are missing from TCRdb's copy, which holds only in-frame ones; the method was immunoSEQ multiplex PCR. The sample gives nearly 350,000 clones, around 9.7% of which show up once; around 1% is in the top ten. V lost 6 bases and J lost 3; bases outside the gene matches: 4. CDR1 is SNHLY, CDR2 FYNNEI, per germline. This CDR3 spans 15 amino acids. Sequences were obtained from central memory CD4+ T cells from blood. The V gene is TRBV2, the J gene TRBJ2-6; TRBD1 agrees at 8 bases. The receptor comes from a man aged 25-45 years with type 1 diabetes. The CDR3 region is CASRDRENGANVLTF. Written as DNA, the CDR3 is TGTGCCAGCAGGGACAGGGAGAATGGGGCCAACGTCCTGACTTTC. The whole variable domain, remainder taken from reference TRBV2 and TRBJ2-6, is EPEVTQTPSHQVTQMGQEVILRCVPISNHLYFYWYRQILGQKVEFLVSFYNNEISEKSEIFDDQFSVERPDGSNFTLKIRSTKLEDSAMYFCASRDRENGANVLTFGAGSRLTVL.